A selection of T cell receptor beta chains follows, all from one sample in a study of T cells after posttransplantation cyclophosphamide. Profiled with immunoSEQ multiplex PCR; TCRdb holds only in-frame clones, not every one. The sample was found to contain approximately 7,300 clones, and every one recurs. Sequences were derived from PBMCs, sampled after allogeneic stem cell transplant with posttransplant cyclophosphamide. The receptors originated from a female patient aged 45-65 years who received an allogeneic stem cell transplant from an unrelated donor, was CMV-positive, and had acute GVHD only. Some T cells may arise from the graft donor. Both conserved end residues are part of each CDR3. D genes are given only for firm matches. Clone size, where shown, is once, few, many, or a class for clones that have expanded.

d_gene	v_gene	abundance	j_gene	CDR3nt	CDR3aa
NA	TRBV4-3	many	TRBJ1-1	TGCGCCAGCAGCCAAGATCCCCACCCTAGGAACACTGAAGCTTTCTTT	CASSQDPHPRNTEAFF
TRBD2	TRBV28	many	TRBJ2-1	TGTGCCAGCAGGTATAGCGGGAGGGCCTGGGAGCAGTTCTTC	CASRYSGRAWEQFF
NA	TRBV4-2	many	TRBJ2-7	TGTGCCAGCAGCCAAGGAGTCGGGAGCTACGAGCAGTACTTC	CASSQGVGSYEQYF
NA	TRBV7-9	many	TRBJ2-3	TGTGCCAGCAGCCGGGTACCGGACACAGATACGCAGTATTTT	CASSRVPDTDTQYF
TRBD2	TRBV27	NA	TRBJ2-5	TGTGCCAGCAGTTTCTGGGCGGGGGAAGAGACCCAGTACTTC	CASSFWAGEETQYF
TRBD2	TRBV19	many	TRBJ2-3	TGTGCCAGTAGTATTGCCGCGGGAGGGCCAGGAGATACGCAGTATTTT	CASSIAAGGPGDTQYF
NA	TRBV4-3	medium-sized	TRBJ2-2	TGCGCCAGCAGCCAAGTTGCGCGGAACACCGGGGAGCTGTTTTTT	CASSQVARNTGELFF
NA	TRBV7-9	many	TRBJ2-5	TGTGCCAGCAGCTTACCGGGACAACAAGAGACCCAGTACTTC	CASSLPGQQETQYF
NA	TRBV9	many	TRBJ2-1	TGTGCCAGCAGCGTACAGTGGGCCTCCTACAATGAGCAGTTCTTC	CASSVQWASYNEQFF
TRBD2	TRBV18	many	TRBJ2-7	TGTGCCCCTCGCGGGGGGGGCAACGAGCAGTACTTC	CAPRGGGNEQYF
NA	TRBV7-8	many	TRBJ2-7	TGTGCCAGCAGCTTAACGAACAGAATACAGGGAGAGCAGTACTTC	CASSLTNRIQGEQYF
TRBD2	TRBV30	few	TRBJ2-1	TGTGCCTGGAGTGTGCTGCGGGAGGGTGAGCAGTTCTTC	CAWSVLREGEQFF
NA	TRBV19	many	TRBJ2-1	TGTGCCAGTAGTCCCCCCTTGGGGAGATACAATGAGCAGTTCTTC	CASSPPLGRYNEQFF
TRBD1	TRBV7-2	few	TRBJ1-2	TGTGCCAGCAGCCCCGGGACAGTCTGGGGGGGCTACACCTTC	CASSPGTVWGGYTF
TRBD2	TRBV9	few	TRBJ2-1	TGTGCCAGCAGCGTAGTCAGGGGACTAGACTTAAATGAGCAGTTCTTC	CASSVVRGLDLNEQFF
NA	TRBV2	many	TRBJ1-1	TGTGCCAGCAGTGTTACGACGGGGAACACTGAAGCTTTCTTT	CASSVTTGNTEAFF
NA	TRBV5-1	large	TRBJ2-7	TGCGCCAGCAGCTGGGACAAGGCCTACGAGCAGTACTTC	CASSWDKAYEQYF
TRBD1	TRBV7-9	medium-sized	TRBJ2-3	TGTGCCAGCAGACGGGACAGAGATACGCAGTATTTT	CASRRDRDTQYF
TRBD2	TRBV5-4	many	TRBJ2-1	TGTGCCAGCAGCCCCATACGTAAGCGGGAGGGCCGCGGTGAGCAGTTCTTC	CASSPIRKREGRGEQFF
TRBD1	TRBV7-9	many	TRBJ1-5	TGTGCCAGCAGCCCAACGGGACAGAGCAATCAGCCCCAGCATTTT	CASSPTGQSNQPQHF
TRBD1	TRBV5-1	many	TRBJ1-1	TGCGCCAGCAGCTCCGGACAGGCAAACACTGAAGCTTTCTTT	CASSSGQANTEAFF
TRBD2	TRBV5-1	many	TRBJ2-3	TGCGCCAGCAGCATCGGACTAGCGGCAGATACGCAGTATTTT	CASSIGLAADTQYF
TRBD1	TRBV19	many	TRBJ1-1	TGTGCCAGTAGTATAGAACAGGGGACGGCTTTCTTT	CASSIEQGTAFF
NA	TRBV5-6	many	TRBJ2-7	TGTGCCAGCAGCCTATACTACGAGCAGTACTTC	CASSLYYEQYF
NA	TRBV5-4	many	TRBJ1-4	TGTGCCAGCAGCTTGCGGGGGGCGGGTGGTGAAAAACTGTTTTTT	CASSLRGAGGEKLFF
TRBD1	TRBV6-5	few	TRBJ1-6	TGTGCCAGCAGTTACTCGCCGACAGGGAGTTCACCCCTCCACTTT	CASSYSPTGSSPLHF
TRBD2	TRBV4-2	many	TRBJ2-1	TGTGCCAGCAGCCAAGAACGACTAGCGGGAGGCGAGCAGTTCTTC	CASSQERLAGGEQFF
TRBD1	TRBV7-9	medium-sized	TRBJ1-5	TGTGCCAGCAGCCCTGGGACAGTAGACAATCAGCCCCAGCATTTT	CASSPGTVDNQPQHF
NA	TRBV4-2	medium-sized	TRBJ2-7	TGTGCCAGCAGCCAATCCAGGGGTAGGTCTCTAGCCTACGAGCAGTACTTC	CASSQSRGRSLAYEQYF